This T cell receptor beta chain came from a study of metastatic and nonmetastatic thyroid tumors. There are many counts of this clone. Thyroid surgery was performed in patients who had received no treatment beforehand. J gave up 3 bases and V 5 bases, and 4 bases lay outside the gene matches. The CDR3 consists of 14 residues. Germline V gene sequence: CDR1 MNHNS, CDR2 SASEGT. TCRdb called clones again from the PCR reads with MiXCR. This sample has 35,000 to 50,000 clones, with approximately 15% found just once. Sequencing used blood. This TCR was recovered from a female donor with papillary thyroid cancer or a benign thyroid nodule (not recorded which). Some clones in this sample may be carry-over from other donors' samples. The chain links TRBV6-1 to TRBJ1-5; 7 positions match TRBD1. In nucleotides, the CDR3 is TGTGCCAGCAGTCACGGGACAGACAATCAGCCCCAGCATTTT. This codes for CASSHGTDNQPQHF.